This paragraph reports one T cell receptor beta chain. Germline-derived CDR1 and CDR2 are SEHNR and FQNEAQ (reference sequence). This CDR3 is built from 15 residues. Deletions cut 0 bases from V and 3 bases from J, with 11 bases between. The entry originates in a study of sequential checkpoint blockade in melanoma. Study summary: First-line arms were nivolumab then ipilimumab, or the reverse, randomized 1:1. Each arm's sequence ended with maintenance nivolumab.

This sample's treatment: randomized to nivolumab then ipilimumab (arm A) or the reverse (arm B). None of the patients previously received DNA-damaging chemotherapy. Live CD3+CD8+ CD19− CD56− cells were sorted from PBMCs. The table came from immunoSEQ multiplex PCR; TCRdb's copy has only in-frame clones and leaves some out. The sample includes about 40,000 clones, 86% of them seen just once. The sample consisted of CD8+ T cells sorted from blood (inferred from file names), taken from a patient given nivolumab and ipilimumab in sequence. This TCR derives from a human donor with melanoma. The chain links TRBV7-9 to TRBJ1-2; tentatively, D is TRBD1 (6 bases). The CDR3 spells CASSLADRLDYGYTF. The CDR3 coding sequence is TGTGCCAGCAGCTTAGCCGACAGGCTCGACTATGGCTACACCTTC.